In this sample, the clone carrying this TCR beta chain turned up many times. Its antigen is not identified. The data originate from a study of Graves' ophthalmopathy and Graves' hyperthyroidism. None of the included patients had other autoimmune diseases, uncontrolled infections, pregnancy or lactation, as these led to exclusion. Fresh peripheral blood (approximately 10 ml) yielded the PBMCs. Amplification of TCR beta CDR3 regions used RNA transcripts. Following a first-round RT-PCR that used HTBI primers, a second-round multiplex PCR was carried out. Using its own MiXCR run on the multiplex PCR reads, TCRdb lists one record per CDR3 protein. The table lists hundreds of thousands of distinct CDR3 sequences, about 24% of them singletons. Germline CDR1 reads SNHLY; CDR2 reads FYNNEI. The V gene lost 7 bases and the J gene lost 5 bases, with 14 bases spanning the gap. The CDR3 runs to 13 residues. Broader study findings: Clonotypes were expanded in thyroid at above 0.001 frequency, and most also appeared in blood.

The receptor comes from a woman between 18 and 29 years old with stable Graves' hyperthyroidism. Some clones in this sample may be carry-over from other donors' samples. Source material: peripheral blood. This chain links TRBV2 with TRBJ1-1; D is possibly TRBD1 (6 bases). The CDR3 bases are TGTGCCAGCAACACAGGGTTGAGAACTGAAGCTTTCTTT. This translates into CASNTGLRTEAFF.